This section outlines one T cell receptor (beta chain) sequence together with its context. The junction differs from germline at one of its ends, possibly a read error. These data are taken from a study of T cells in Graves' hyperthyroidism and ophthalmopathy. Looked up from germline, CDR1 is SGDLS and CDR2 is YYNGEE. The CDR3 sequence is 14 residues long. PBMCs were derived from 7.5 to 10 ml fresh peripheral blood. Using RNA transcripts as the source, TCR beta CDR3 regions were amplified. First-round RT-PCR of the TCR CDR3 relied on the HTBI primer set. TCRdb re-called the multiplex PCR reads through MiXCR, storing one row per CDR3 protein. The repertoire consists of about 840,000 distinct CDR3 sequences, with more than 30% occurring once and the leading ten covering around 10%.

The specimen was blood. This chain connects TRBV9 to TRBJ2-7; D is uncertain. This receptor was identified in a man in his late teens or twenties with Graves' hyperthyroidism. The CDR3 DNA reads as TGTGCCAGCAGCATTAGCTGGGGTAGCTACGGGCAGTACTTC. It encodes CASSISWGSYGQYF.